A single sample gave rise to the 9 T cell receptor beta chains below, sequenced in a study of T cell changes during pregnancy in multiple sclerosis. Generated by immunoSEQ multiplex PCR, the TCRdb table keeps only in-frame clones and is missing some. The sample consists of fewer than 50,000 clones, under 95% of them appearing once. The sample was CD4+ T cells from peripheral blood mononuclear cells, taken in the third trimester of pregnancy. The receptors originated from a female donor with multiple sclerosis, enrolled in a pregnancy study.

This sequence joins TRBV28 and TRBJ2-1; D remains ambiguous. Looked up from germline, CDR1 is MDHEN and CDR2 is SYDVKM. The CDR3 covers 15 residues. V was pared by 5 bases and J by 9 bases, with 20 bases between. The CDR3 coding sequence is TGTGCCAGCAGTCCCATGCCCTCCGCCTGGCCTGAGCAGTTCTTC. Residues: CASSPMPSAWPEQFF.

V and J are TRBV6-1 and TRBJ2-4; no clear D gene. CDR1 and CDR2 (germline): MNHNS, SASEGT. V was clipped by 2 bases and J by 3 bases, with 5 bases between them. CDR3 length: 13 residues. The CDR3 region is CASSEIVKNIQYF. For the CDR3, the DNA is TGTGCCAGCAGTGAAATCGTCAAAAACATTCAGTACTTC.

This chain connects TRBV7-2 to TRBJ1-1; 7 bases match TRBD1. The CDR3 runs 15 residues. Germline CDR1 is SGHTA and CDR2 is FQGNSA. V was pared by 5 bases and J by 3 bases, with 9 bases of the junction left unmatched. The CDR3 sequence: CASSARQGRDTEAFF. The DNA of the CDR3 is TGTGCCAGCAGCGCCAGACAGGGAAGGGACACTGAAGCTTTCTTT.

This chain uses TRBV9 with TRBJ2-1; D gene unclear. The length of the CDR3 is 13 residues. V was cut by 4 bases and J by 9 bases, with 14 bases left in between. The germline V gene has CDR1 SGDLS and CDR2 YYNGEE. DNA of the CDR3: TGTGCCAGCAGCCCTAGGTTTGGATCTGAGCAGTTCTTC. It is translated as CASSPRFGSEQFF.

The J gene is TRBJ2-2, the V gene TRBV5-1, with TRBD2 matching 9 bases. Trimming cost V 4 bases and J 1 base; bases outside gene matches: 2. The CDR3 totals 15 residues. CDR1 is SGHRS and CDR2 is YFSETQ in the germline V gene. The CDR3 loop is CASSTSGRNTGELFF. The CDR3 nucleotides are TGCGCCAGCAGCACTAGCGGGCGGAACACCGGGGAGCTGTTTTTT.

The chain couples TRBV11-1 to TRBJ2-7, with D perhaps TRBD1 (6 bases). V was shortened by 5 bases and J by 5 bases, with 16 bases between the two germline ends. The CDR3 runs 14 residues. In germline, CDR1 is SGHAT, CDR2 FQDESV (reference sequence). CDR3: CASSHPPGVDEQYF. CDR3 nucleotide sequence: TGTGCCAGCAGCCATCCCCCAGGGGTTGACGAGCAGTACTTC.

V and J are TRBV6-1 and TRBJ1-4; TRBD1 matches 7 bases. Germline V gives CDR1 MNHNS, CDR2 SASEGT. V gave up 3 bases and J gave up 6 bases; unmatched junction bases: 7. This CDR3 region has 15 residues. CDR3 nucleotides: TGTGCCAGCAGTGATTGGACAGGTTCTTATGAAAAACTGTTTTTT. Residues: CASSDWTGSYEKLFF.

V and J are TRBV13 and TRBJ2-7; possibly TRBD2 for D (5 bases). The CDR3 runs 12 residues. Germline lookup yields CDR1 PRHDT and CDR2 FYEKMQ (reference sequence). Trimming shortened V by 4 bases and J by 7 bases, and 11 bases separated the two germline ends. The CDR3, as DNA: TGTGCCAGCAGCTCCTATTCGGGGGAGCAGTACTTC. This sequence encodes CASSSYSGEQYF.

This clone was observed a single time. The chain uses TRBV28 and TRBJ1-5, with D uncertain. Deletions cut 6 bases from V and 9 bases from J, with 12 bases between. This CDR3 has 12 residues. Per the germline V gene, CDR1 is MDHEN and CDR2 is SYDVKM. The chain's CDR3 is CASSTRDRPQHF. The CDR3 coding sequence is TGTGCCAGCAGCACACGGGATAGGCCCCAGCATTTT.